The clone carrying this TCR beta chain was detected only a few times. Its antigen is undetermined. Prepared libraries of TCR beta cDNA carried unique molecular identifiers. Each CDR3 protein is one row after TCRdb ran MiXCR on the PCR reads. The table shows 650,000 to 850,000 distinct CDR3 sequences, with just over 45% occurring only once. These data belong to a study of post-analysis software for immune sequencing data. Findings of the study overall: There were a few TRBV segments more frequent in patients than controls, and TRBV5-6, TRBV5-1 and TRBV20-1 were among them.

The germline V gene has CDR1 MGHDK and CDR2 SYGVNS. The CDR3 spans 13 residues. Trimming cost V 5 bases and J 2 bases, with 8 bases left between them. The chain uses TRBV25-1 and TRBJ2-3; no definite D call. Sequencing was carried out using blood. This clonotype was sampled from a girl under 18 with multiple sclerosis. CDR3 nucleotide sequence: TGTGCCAGCAGTCAAACAGACACAGATACGCAGTATTTT. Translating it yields CASSQTDTDTQYF.